This is a list of T cell receptor beta chains from one sample in a study of cytomegalovirus exposure and HLA in healthy donors. Libraries were prepared by immunoSEQ multiplex PCR; TCRdb keeps only in-frame clonotypes and omits some of them. The sample has tens of thousands of clones, approximately 69% seen once; the top ten hold under 25%. The sequencing input was PBMCs. The receptors come from a woman aged 50 to 60 in good health and CMV-seropositive. Both conserved end residues are part of each CDR3. The D gene is left open where the match is weak. Clone size is not always given. Where it is, it says once, few, many or a class for expanded clones.

TRBV28	TRBJ1-1	15	-	-	CASLTGGGAPPEAFF	TGTGCCAGCCTTACGGGGGGGGGCGCTCCCCCTGAAGCTTTCTTT
TRBV5-1	TRBJ2-2	15	-	-	CASRKAGLNTGELFF	TGCGCCAGCAGAAAAGCCGGGTTAAACACCGGGGAGCTGTTTTTT
TRBV7-2	TRBJ2-7	15	TRBD2	few	CASSPGTSGSYEQYF	TGTGCCAGCAGCCCTGGGACTAGCGGATCCTACGAGCAGTACTTC
TRBV5-1	TRBJ1-2	15	-	-	CASSSTLAGREGYTF	TGCGCCAGCAGCTCCACGCTGGCCGGCCGGGAGGGCTACACCTTC
TRBV19	TRBJ1-3	14	-	few	CASSIAYSGNTIYF	TGTGCCAGTAGTATAGCTTACTCTGGAAACACCATATATTTT
TRBV29-1	TRBJ2-1	15	-	-	CSVEDPTGFHNEQFF	TGCAGCGTTGAAGATCCCACGGGTTTCCACAATGAGCAGTTCTTC
TRBV7-2	TRBJ2-3	16	TRBD2	-	CASSLAGTSGRDTQYF	TGTGCCAGCAGCTTAGCTGGGACTAGCGGGAGGGATACGCAGTATTTT
TRBV2	TRBJ1-5	15	-	few	CASSSQTGQGQPQHF	TGTGCCAGCAGTTCCCAGACAGGTCAAGGACAGCCCCAGCATTTT
TRBV18	TRBJ1-3	16	-	-	CASSPTGSRSGNTIYF	TGTGCCAGCTCACCCACAGGGTCCAGGTCTGGAAACACCATATATTTT
TRBV13	TRBJ2-3	16	TRBD2	-	CASSLRLADPTDTQYF	TGTGCCAGCAGCTTGAGGCTAGCGGACCCCACAGATACGCAGTATTTT
TRBV30	TRBJ2-5	14	TRBD2	few	CAWSRPAGPGTQYF	TGTGCCTGGAGTCGACCAGCGGGGCCCGGGACCCAGTACTTC
TRBV10-3	TRBJ2-5	17	-	-	CAISGSGLAVIQETQYF	TGTGCCATCAGTGGATCCGGACTGGCCGTTATTCAAGAGACCCAGTACTTC
TRBV18	TRBJ2-5	15	TRBD1	few	CASSTRDRGRETQYF	TGTGCCAGCTCTACGAGGGACAGGGGGCGGGAGACCCAGTACTTC
TRBV6-1	TRBJ2-1	15	-	-	CASRVTVGGADEQFF	TGTGCCAGCAGGGTAACCGTAGGGGGGGCGGATGAGCAGTTCTTC
TRBV28	TRBJ2-2	15	TRBD2	-	CASSLFAGGTGELFF	TGTGCCAGCAGTTTATTCGCGGGGGGGACCGGGGAGCTGTTTTTT
TRBV7-3	TRBJ2-7	15	-	-	CASSLGIGGTYEQYF	TGTGCCAGCAGCTTAGGGATCGGGGGTACCTACGAGCAGTACTTC
TRBV10-1	TRBJ2-7	13	-	once	CASSESRRYEQYF	TGCGCCAGCAGTGAGTCGAGAAGATACGAGCAGTACTTC
TRBV28	TRBJ1-6	15	TRBD1	-	CASGTALSYNSPLHF	TGTGCCAGTGGGACAGCCCTCTCATATAATTCACCCCTCCACTTT
TRBV10-3	TRBJ2-7	16	TRBD2	-	CAISELPGTSGYEQYF	TGTGCCATCAGTGAGTTGCCCGGGACTAGCGGTTACGAGCAGTACTTC
TRBV19	TRBJ1-1	13	-	-	CASSISRGSEAFF	TGTGCCAGTAGTATAAGTCGGGGGAGTGAAGCTTTCTTT
TRBV28	TRBJ1-6	11	-	-	CASSRNSPLHF	TGTGCCAGCAGCAGGAATTCACCCCTCCACTTT
TRBV7-2	TRBJ2-3	15	TRBD2	-	CASSWTSGALDTQYF	TGTGCCAGCAGCTGGACTAGCGGGGCCCTGGATACGCAGTATTTT
TRBV5-1	TRBJ1-2	14	-	-	CASSLGRAGNGYTF	TGCGCCAGCAGCCTGGGTAGGGCAGGGAATGGCTACACCTTC
TRBV30	TRBJ1-2	14	-	-	CAWSVGSGGYGYTF	TGTGCCTGGAGTGTAGGATCCGGGGGCTATGGCTACACCTTC
TRBV5-8	TRBJ2-7	13	TRBD1	-	CASTDRVPYEQYF	TGTGCCAGCACCGACAGGGTTCCGTACGAGCAGTACTTC
TRBV7-9	TRBJ2-7	15	TRBD2	-	CASTLRLAGNDEQYF	TGTGCCAGCACCCTTCGGCTAGCGGGGAATGACGAGCAGTACTTC
TRBV27	TRBJ1-6	14	-	-	CASSWASGNSPLHF	TGTGCCAGCAGTTGGGCCTCGGGAAATTCACCCCTCCACTTT
TRBV19	TRBJ1-5	13	TRBD1	few	CASSDRGNQPQHF	TGTGCCAGTAGTGACAGGGGCAATCAGCCCCAGCATTTT
TRBV19	TRBJ2-1	14	TRBD1	-	CASHRGDSYNEQFF	TGTGCCAGCCACAGGGGGGACTCCTACAATGAGCAGTTCTTC
TRBV6-6	TRBJ1-4	16	TRBD1	-	CASGGTGEATNEKLFF	TGTGCCAGCGGGGGGACAGGGGAAGCAACTAATGAAAAACTGTTTTTT
TRBV4-1	TRBJ1-2	15	-	-	CASSQDRGSDYGYTF	TGCGCCAGCAGCCAAGACAGGGGTTCCGACTATGGCTACACCTTC
TRBV27	TRBJ1-6	18	TRBD1	-	CASSLSTGGGLYNSPLHF	TGTGCCAGCAGTTTATCGACAGGGGGGGGACTCTATAATTCACCCCTCCACTTT
TRBV6-1	TRBJ2-6	18	-	-	CASSEGTFRRSGANVLTF	TGTGCCAGCAGTGAAGGGACATTTAGACGCTCTGGGGCCAACGTCCTGACTTTC
TRBV10-1	TRBJ2-3	18	-	-	CASSESTGQSASTDTQYF	TGCGCCAGCAGTGAGTCAACAGGACAGAGTGCTAGCACAGATACGCAGTATTTT
TRBV29-1	TRBJ2-7	14	TRBD1	once	CSVEVGQGALEQYF	TGCAGCGTTGAAGTTGGACAGGGGGCTCTCGAGCAGTACTTC
TRBV30	TRBJ1-3	16	TRBD1	-	CAWSEFDRGSGNTIYF	TGTGCCTGGAGCGAATTCGACAGGGGCTCTGGAAACACCATATATTTT
TRBV27	TRBJ1-2	14	-	-	CASSSQGAPLGYTF	TGTGCCAGCAGCTCCCAAGGGGCACCCCTCGGCTACACCTTC
TRBV28	TRBJ1-2	14	-	-	CASSFPGTYYGYTF	TGTGCCAGCAGTTTCCCCGGTACCTACTATGGCTACACCTTC
TRBV9	TRBJ2-1	14	TRBD2	-	CASSGGGADNEQFF	TGTGCCAGCAGCGGGGGGGGAGCCGACAATGAGCAGTTCTTC
TRBV7-9	TRBJ2-1	16	TRBD2	-	CASSLGLAGVHNEQFF	TGTGCCAGCAGCCTCGGACTAGCGGGGGTCCACAATGAGCAGTTCTTC
TRBV7-8	TRBJ2-3	14	TRBD1	-	CASGRGPNTDTQYF	TGTGCCAGCGGCAGGGGGCCTAACACAGATACGCAGTATTTT
TRBV7-9	TRBJ2-3	15	TRBD1	-	CASSWGTGDTDTQYF	TGTGCCAGCAGCTGGGGGACAGGCGACACAGATACGCAGTATTTT
TRBV7-2	TRBJ2-3	15	-	few	CASSPMGGPPDTQYF	TGTGCCAGCTCTCCCATGGGGGGGCCCCCAGATACGCAGTATTTT